This is a list of T cell receptor beta chains from one sample in a study of cytomegalovirus exposure and HLA in healthy donors. Profiling relied on immunoSEQ multiplex PCR, and the TCRdb table lists in-frame clones only, not all of them. The repertoire holds 100,000 to 150,000 clones, with 60% to 75% as singletons. The sample consisted of PBMCs. These receptor sequences come from a woman in her fifties or sixties in good health and CMV-seropositive. Each CDR3 is given with its conserved first and last residue. Each record gives: D gene, V gene, clone size, J gene, CDR3 protein, CDR3 DNA. D genes are given only for firm matches. A row's size may be missing; if present it is once, few, many or a size class.

D: -
V: TRBV4-2
size: -
J: TRBJ2-2
CDR3: CASSQDLRGNTGELFF
DNA: TGTGCCAGCAGCCAAGACCTCCGGGGTAACACCGGGGAGCTGTTTTTT

D: -
V: TRBV7-2
size: once
J: TRBJ1-5
CDR3: CASSLFEGNRQPQHF
DNA: TGTGCCAGCAGCTTATTTGAGGGAAACCGTCAGCCCCAGCATTTT

D: -
V: TRBV7-9
size: -
J: TRBJ1-2
CDR3: CASSMGTFSGYTF
DNA: TGTGCCAGCAGCATGGGGACTTTTAGTGGCTACACCTTC

D: -
V: TRBV5-1
size: -
J: TRBJ1-4
CDR3: CASSQGLSFNEKLFF
DNA: TGCGCCAGCAGCCAGGGTCTCTCTTTTAATGAAAAACTGTTTTTT

D: -
V: TRBV19
size: -
J: TRBJ1-2
CDR3: CASSIRAGQGYTF
DNA: TGTGCCAGTAGTATAAGGGCAGGACAAGGCTACACCTTC

D: -
V: TRBV2
size: -
J: TRBJ1-2
CDR3: CASSADSIAGGYTF
DNA: TGTGCCAGCAGTGCGGACTCTATCGCTGGCGGCTACACCTTC

D: TRBD1
V: TRBV25-1
size: -
J: TRBJ1-6
CDR3: CASSDSRGQNGSPLHF
DNA: TGTGCCAGCAGTGATTCCAGGGGGCAAAACGGTTCACCCCTCCACTTT

D: TRBD2
V: TRBV5-4
size: -
J: TRBJ2-2
CDR3: CASSLVRGGTGELFF
DNA: TGTGCCAGCAGCTTGGTGCGGGGGGGCACCGGGGAGCTGTTTTTT

D: -
V: TRBV19
size: few
J: TRBJ2-1
CDR3: CASKDTRSYNEQFF
DNA: TGTGCCAGTAAGGACACCCGCTCCTACAATGAGCAGTTCTTC

D: -
V: TRBV28
size: -
J: TRBJ2-1
CDR3: CASSLSLAFGNEQFF
DNA: TGTGCCAGCAGTTTATCACTAGCTTTCGGGAATGAGCAGTTCTTC

D: -
V: TRBV6-1
size: few
J: TRBJ1-4
CDR3: CASTMEGRANEKLFF
DNA: TGTGCCAGCACCATGGAGGGGCGGGCTAATGAAAAACTGTTTTTT

D: -
V: TRBV7-2
size: -
J: TRBJ1-4
CDR3: CASRQDGRTNEKLFF
DNA: TGTGCCAGCAGACAAGATGGGCGAACTAATGAAAAACTGTTTTTT

D: TRBD2
V: TRBV7-9
size: -
J: TRBJ2-3
CDR3: CASNLAGRGSTDTQYF
DNA: TGTGCCAGCAACCTAGCGGGGCGGGGAAGCACAGATACGCAGTATTTT